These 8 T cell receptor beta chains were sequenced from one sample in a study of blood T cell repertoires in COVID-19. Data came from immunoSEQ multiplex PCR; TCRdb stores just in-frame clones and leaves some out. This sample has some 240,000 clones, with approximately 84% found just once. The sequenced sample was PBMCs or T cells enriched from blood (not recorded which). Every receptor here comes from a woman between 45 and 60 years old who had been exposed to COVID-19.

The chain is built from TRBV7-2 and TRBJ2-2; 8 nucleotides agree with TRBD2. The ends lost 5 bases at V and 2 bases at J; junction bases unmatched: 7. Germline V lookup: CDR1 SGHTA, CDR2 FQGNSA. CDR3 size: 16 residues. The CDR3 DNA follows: TGTGCCAGCAGCCCAGGGGCGGGGGGTAACACCGGGGAGCTGTTTTTT. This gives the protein CASSPGAGGNTGELFF.

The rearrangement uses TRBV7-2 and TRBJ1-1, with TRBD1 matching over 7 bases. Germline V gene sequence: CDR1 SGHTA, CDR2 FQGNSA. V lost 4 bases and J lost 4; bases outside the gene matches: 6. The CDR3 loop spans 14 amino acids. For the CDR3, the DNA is TGTGCCAGCAGCTCAATGCGACAGGGCACTGAAGCTTTCTTT. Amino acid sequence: CASSSMRQGTEAFF.

Here the CDR3 reads CASSSPLNTEAFF. As DNA, the CDR3 is TGTGCCAGTAGTTCCCCCTTGAACACTGAAGCTTTCTTT. The chain joins TRBV19 to TRBJ1-1; D unresolved. V was clipped by 5 bases and J by 0 bases, with 7 bases between them. The CDR3 loop spans 13 amino acids. Germline V lookup: CDR1 LNHDA, CDR2 SQIVND (reference sequence). Filled out from reference TRBV19 and TRBJ1-1, the complete variable domain reads DGGITQSPKYLFRKEGQNVTLSCEQNLNHDAMYWYRQDPGQGLRLIYYSQIVNDFQKGDIAEGYSVSREKKESFPLTVTSAQKNPTAFYLCASSSPLNTEAFFGQGTRLTVV.

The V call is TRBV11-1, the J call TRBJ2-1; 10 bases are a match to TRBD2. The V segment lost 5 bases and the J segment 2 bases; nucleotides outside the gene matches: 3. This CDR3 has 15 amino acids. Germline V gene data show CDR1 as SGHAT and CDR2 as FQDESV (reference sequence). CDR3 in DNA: TGTGCCAGCAGCCTACTAGCGGGGACCTACAATGAGCAGTTCTTC. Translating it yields CASSLLAGTYNEQFF.

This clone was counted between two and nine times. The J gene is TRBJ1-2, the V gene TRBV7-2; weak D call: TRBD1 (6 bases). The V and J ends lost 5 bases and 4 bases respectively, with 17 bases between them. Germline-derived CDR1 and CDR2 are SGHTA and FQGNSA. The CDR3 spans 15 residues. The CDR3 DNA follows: TGTGCCAGCAGCCCTAGTGCCACAGGGCGCTATGGCTACACCTTC. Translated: CASSPSATGRYGYTF.

As DNA, the CDR3 is TGTGCCAGCAGCGTCCCGTCCGGGACAGCAGTCTATGGCTACACCTTC. Its protein is CASSVPSGTAVYGYTF. The chain employs TRBV11-2 and TRBJ1-2, with 7 positions matching TRBD1. The CDR3 runs to 16 residues. Trimming removed 5 bases from V and 4 bases from J; junction bases left unmatched: 13. Per the germline V gene, CDR1 is SGHAT and CDR2 is FQNNGV.

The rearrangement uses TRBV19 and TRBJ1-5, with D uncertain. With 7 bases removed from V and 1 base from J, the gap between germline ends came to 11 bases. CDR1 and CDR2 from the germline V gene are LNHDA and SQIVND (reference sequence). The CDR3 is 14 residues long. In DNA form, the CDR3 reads TGTGCCAGTACCCCTCGTATAAGCAATCAGCCCCAGCATTTT. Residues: CASTPRISNQPQHF.

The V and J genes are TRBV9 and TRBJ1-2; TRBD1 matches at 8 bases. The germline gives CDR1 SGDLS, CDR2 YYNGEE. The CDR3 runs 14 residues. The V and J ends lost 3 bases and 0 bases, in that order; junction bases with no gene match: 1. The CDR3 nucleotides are TGTGCCAGCAGCGGGACAGGGACTAACTATGGCTACACCTTC. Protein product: CASSGTGTNYGYTF.